Reported below is one T cell receptor beta chain. The record originates from a study of blood T cell repertoires in COVID-19. Study background: From T cells, B-cell-depleted T cells, or PBMCs came the material, which was cDNA or gDNA.

Authors' processing steps: Scientists estimated how many nucleated cells there were by amplifying reference gene primers. This table comes from immunoSEQ multiplex PCR, and its TCRdb copy is limited to in-frame clones, with some not included. The V and J calls and clone size come from that table; D and trimming were worked out from the DNA. Of over 200,000 clones listed, approximately 86% are singletons. Sequenced sample: peripheral blood. This clonotype was obtained from a man aged 35 to 55 who had recovered from COVID-19.

The CDR3 loop is CASRLKETQYF. For the CDR3, the DNA is TGTGCCAGCAGACTTAAAGAGACCCAGTACTTC. This chain links TRBV6-6 with TRBJ2-5; D call uncertain. V gave up 6 bases and J gave up 3 bases, with 5 bases separating them. Germline CDR1 is MNHNY and CDR2 is SVGAGI (reference sequence). The CDR3 runs to 11 residues.